The text below deals with one T cell receptor beta chain. Germline V gives CDR1 SGHDT, CDR2 YYEEEE. The CDR3 spans 15 residues. Trimming removed 4 bases from V and 2 bases from J; junction bases left unmatched: 7. The sample belongs to a study of Tregs in tolerant kidney transplant recipients. CD4+CD25+CD127- Tregs, CD4+CD25- non-Tregs, CD4 and CD8 cells were sorted. Here immunoSEQ multiplex PCR was the method, and the copy in TCRdb shows in-frame clones only, minus some. This table holds about 66,000 clones, approximately 92% found once. This material consisted of CD8+ T cells from blood, taken before the transplant. The chain couples TRBV5-6 to TRBJ2-7, with 9 bases matching TRBD1. This TCR was sampled from a human donor who received a combined kidney and bone marrow transplant. The CDR3 reads CASSTPGQGTYEQYF. CDR3 in DNA: TGTGCCAGCAGCACGCCGGGACAGGGTACCTACGAGCAGTACTTC.